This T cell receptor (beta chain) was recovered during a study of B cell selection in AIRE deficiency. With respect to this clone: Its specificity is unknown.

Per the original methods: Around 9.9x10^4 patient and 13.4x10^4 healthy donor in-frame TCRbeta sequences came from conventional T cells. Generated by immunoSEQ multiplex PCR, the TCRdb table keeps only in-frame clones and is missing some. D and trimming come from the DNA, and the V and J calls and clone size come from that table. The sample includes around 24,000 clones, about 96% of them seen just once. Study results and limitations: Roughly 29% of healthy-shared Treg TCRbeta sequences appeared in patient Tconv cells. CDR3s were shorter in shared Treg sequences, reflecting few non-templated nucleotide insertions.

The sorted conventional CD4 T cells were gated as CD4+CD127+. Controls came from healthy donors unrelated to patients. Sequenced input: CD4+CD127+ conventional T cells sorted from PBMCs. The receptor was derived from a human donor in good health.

The CDR3 spells CASSPGTSRETQYF. CDR3 nucleotides: TGTGCCAGCAGCCCAGGGACTAGTAGAGAGACCCAGTACTTC. The chain uses TRBV9 and TRBJ2-5, with 8 bases that match TRBD2. The germline V gene has CDR1 SGDLS and CDR2 YYNGEE. The CDR3 extends over 14 amino acids. The ends lost 4 bases at V and 4 bases at J; junction bases unmatched: 6.